The T cell receptor (beta chain) under discussion was sequenced for a study of metastatic and nonmetastatic thyroid tumors. In the source study's methods: A classifier of distant metastasis in papillary thyroid cancer was built from CDR3 differences (across clinicopathological groups). TCRdb re-clonotyped the PCR reads through MiXCR. TCRdb assigned the V and J calls; the authors' analysis was not used. The profile shows 30,000 to 35,000 clones, less than 30% of them singletons. Thyroid surgery took place with no prior treatment in any patient. This clone was detected many times. The origin of this receptor is a female donor with papillary thyroid cancer or a benign thyroid nodule (not recorded which). Some clones in this sample may be carry-over from other donors' samples. Specimen: blood.

CDR3 region: CASSERAGGNIRETQYF. The CDR3 nucleotides are TGTGCCAGCAGTGAAAGGGCGGGGGGGAATATTCGAGAGACCCAGTACTTC. The genes are TRBV2 and TRBJ2-5; 9 bases line up with TRBD2. The V gene's germline CDR1 is SNHLY and CDR2 FYNNEI. The CDR3 sequence is 17 residues long. The V segment lost 2 bases and the J segment 4 bases; nucleotides outside the gene matches: 11.